This TCR beta chain stems from a study of T cell changes during pregnancy in multiple sclerosis (dated by TCRdb to about 2019). Regarding the research as a whole: The study examined how the T cell repertoire changed over the course of pregnancy in women with multiple sclerosis.

The library was obtained by the immunoSEQ multiplex PCR assay. TCRdb holds this immuneACCESS table with in-frame rearrangements only. Some clones are missing; in checked studies, unresolved V genes explain under half, and the rest has no known cause. This sample comprises 15,000 to 20,000 clones, approximately 96% of them detected only once. Jointly, the top ten make up about 0.94% of the sample. A note on this clone: Its antigen remains undetermined. Base quality data are lacking; no much larger clone is found one base away.

Taken from the germline V gene (reference sequence), the CDR1 and CDR2 loops are SEHNR and FQNEAQ. From the cysteine up to the phenylalanine, the CDR3 has a length of 12 residues. The DNA shown is the 36-base CDR3, in frame from base 1. A distance of 8 bases separates the germline ends of V and J, which lose 5 bases and 3 bases respectively. This chain is built from TRBV7-9 and TRBJ2-7, with TRBD2 tentatively as D gene (5 bases match). The origin of this receptor is a female donor with multiple sclerosis, enrolled in a pregnancy study. The sequencing used peripheral blood, collected in the third trimester of pregnancy. The base sequence is TGTGCCAGCAGCGAGGCGGGCTACGAGCAGTACTTC. Translated, this gives CASSEAGYEQYF. Supplemented by the reference TRBV7-9 and TRBJ2-7 proteins around the CDR3, the complete variable domain is DTGVSQNPRHKITKRGQNVTFRCDPISEHNRLYWYRQTLGQGPEFLTYFQNEAQLEKSRLLSDRFSAERPKGSFSTLEIQRTEQGDSAMYLCASSEAGYEQYFGPGTRLTVT.